Following are 5 T cell receptor beta chains from one sample sequenced in a study of blood T cell repertoires in COVID-19. Assay used: immunoSEQ multiplex PCR; TCRdb lists only in-frame clones, some missing. The profile shows 470,000 or so clones, nearly 90% of them singletons. Sequencing was performed on PBMCs or T cells enriched from blood (not recorded which). These receptor sequences come from a woman aged 18-29 years with acute COVID-19.

V usage is TRBV6-5 and J usage is TRBJ1-2, with D possibly being TRBD1 (5 bases). The germline V and J ends were trimmed by 8 bases and 3 bases, with 19 bases remaining between them. Germline V gene data show CDR1 as MNHEY and CDR2 as SVGAGI. CDR3 length: 15 amino acids. The CDR3 region has the DNA TGTGCCAGCGGAGACCCAGGGACTCTTCACTATGGCTACACCTTC. Protein sequence: CASGDPGTLHYGYTF.

The chain recombines TRBV5-1 with TRBJ1-4; 7 positions agree with TRBD1. The CDR3 totals 16 residues. The germline V gene has CDR1 SGHRS and CDR2 YFSETQ. The J segment lost 3 bases and the V segment lost 3 bases, leaving 8 bases of the junction unmatched. The DNA for the CDR3 is TGCGCCAGCAGCTCCCTCCCACAGGGGCCTAATGAAAAACTGTTTTTT. It yields the protein CASSSLPQGPNEKLFF.

J is TRBJ2-7 and V is TRBV15; weak D call: TRBD2 (5 bases). Germline V gene sequence: CDR1 LNHNV, CDR2 YYDKDF (reference sequence). The CDR3 length is 19 residues. V dropped 0 bases and J dropped 3 bases, with 24 bases sitting between them. DNA of the CDR3: TGTGCCACCAGCAGAGACCTCTATCAAACGGGGATAGGGAGCTACGAGCAGTACTTC. This encodes CATSRDLYQTGIGSYEQYF.

This chain links TRBV11-2 with TRBJ2-7, with 7 bases fitting TRBD1. Germline CDR1 is SGHAT and CDR2 is FQNNGV. This CDR3 region has 13 residues. The junction had 3 bases not matched to a gene; V was cut back by 5 bases and J by 2 bases. For the CDR3, the DNA is TGTGCCAGCAGCCCCGGGACAGCCTACGAGCAGTACTTC. Protein sequence: CASSPGTAYEQYF.

This chain joins TRBV2 and TRBJ1-5; D may be TRBD1 (6 bases). This CDR3 is built from 14 residues. Per germline, CDR1 SNHLY and CDR2 FYNNEI. Trimming took 4 bases from V and 6 from J, leaving 13 bases between them. In nucleotides, the CDR3 is TGTGCCAGCAGTGTGCAGGGGCCGGGTCAGCCCCAGCATTTT. Translating gives CASSVQGPGQPQHF.